The 17 T cell receptor beta chains listed next were all sequenced from one sample in a study of blood T cell repertoires in COVID-19. Data came from immunoSEQ multiplex PCR; TCRdb stores just in-frame clones and leaves some out. The repertoire holds about 200,000 clones, with roughly 80% as singletons. Sequenced input: PBMCs or T cells enriched from blood (not recorded which). These receptors came from a woman aged 60-75 years with acute COVID-19.

The chain is built from TRBV18 and TRBJ1-3; possibly TRBD1 for D (5 bases). The CDR3 has 13 amino acids. V was pared by 5 bases and J by 2 bases, with 7 bases between. From germline, CDR1 is KGHSH and CDR2 LQKENI. This CDR3 reads CASSMDTGNTIYF. CDR3 sequence (DNA): TGTGCCAGCTCAATGGACACTGGAAACACCATATATTTT. Together with reference TRBV18 and TRBJ1-3, the CDR3 gives the full variable domain: NAGVMQNPRHLVRRRGQEARLRCSPMKGHSHVYWYRQLPEEGLKFMVYLQKENIIDESGMPKERFSAEFPKEGPSILRIQQVVRGDSAAYFCASSMDTGNTIYFGEGSWLTVV.

This rearrangement joins TRBV30 to TRBJ2-3; D is unresolved. With 0 bases removed from V and 2 bases from J, the gap between germline ends came to 9 bases. CDR3 size: 14 residues. The germline gives CDR1 GTSNPN, CDR2 SVGIG (reference sequence). CDR3 residues: CAWSVRGYTDTQYF. DNA for the CDR3: TGTGCCTGGAGTGTCCGCGGATACACAGATACGCAGTATTTT.

J is TRBJ2-5 and V is TRBV19; no reliable D call. The V gene's germline CDR1 is LNHDA and CDR2 SQIVND (reference sequence). The CDR3 has 12 amino acids. The V and J ends lost 4 bases and 5 bases respectively, with 8 bases between them. The CDR3 here is CASSRAGETQYF. CDR3 sequence (DNA): TGTGCCAGTAGTAGGGCTGGGGAGACCCAGTACTTC.

This chain links TRBV12-5 with TRBJ1-1, with 10 bases matching TRBD1. The junction had 8 bases not matched to a gene; V was cut back by 8 bases and J by 5 bases. The CDR3 covers 14 residues. The germline V gene encodes CDR1 LGHNT and CDR2 FRNRAP. DNA of the CDR3: TGTGCTAGTTTGTCGGGACAGGGGAGGACTGAAGCTTTCTTT. The encoded protein is CASLSGQGRTEAFF. The full variable domain, rest sourced from reference TRBV12-5 and TRBJ1-1, is DARVTQTPRHKVTEMGQEVTMRCQPILGHNTVFWYRQTMMQGLELLAYFRNRAPLDDSGMPKDRFSAEMPDATLATLKIQPSEPRDSAVYFCASLSGQGRTEAFFGQGTRLTVV.

The chain combines TRBV18 with TRBJ1-1; D gene uncertain. Germline-derived CDR1 and CDR2 are KGHSH and LQKENI. This CDR3 has 12 amino acids. Trimming removed 5 bases from V and 3 bases from J, with 7 bases in between. The DNA of the CDR3 is TGTGCCAGCTCATTAACTTACACTGAAGCTTTCTTT. Residues: CASSLTYTEAFF. The complete variable domain, with remaining parts taken from reference TRBV18 and TRBJ1-1, reads NAGVMQNPRHLVRRRGQEARLRCSPMKGHSHVYWYRQLPEEGLKFMVYLQKENIIDESGMPKERFSAEFPKEGPSILRIQQVVRGDSAAYFCASSLTYTEAFFGQGTRLTVV.

This clone was observed a single time. V gene TRBV3-1 (or the pseudogene TRBV3-2) combines with J gene TRBJ1-3; the match to TRBD1 covers 7 bases. The length of the CDR3 is 15 residues. Germline CDR1 is LGHDT and CDR2 is YNNKEL (reference sequence). V was pared by 4 bases and J by 2 bases, with 5 bases of the junction left unmatched. The CDR3 sequence: CASSPLDRAGNTIYF. The CDR3 bases are TGTGCCAGCAGCCCCCTCGACAGGGCTGGAAACACCATATATTTT.

This clone was counted between two and nine times. This sequence joins TRBV6-2 or TRBV6-3 and TRBJ1-2; 7 bases map to TRBD1. With 2 bases clipped from V and 3 bases from J, the junction kept 12 bases outside the gene matches. Per germline, CDR1 MNHEY and CDR2 SVGEGT. This CDR3 has 17 residues. The CDR3 reads CASSYPRDRTGDYGYTF. In DNA form, the CDR3 reads TGTGCCAGCAGTTACCCCCGGGACAGAACCGGGGACTATGGCTACACCTTC.

V usage is TRBV7-2 and J usage is TRBJ2-1; D may be TRBD2 (6 bases). This CDR3 is 15 amino acids long. Trimming took 5 bases from V and 3 from J, leaving 14 bases between them. Germline-derived CDR1 and CDR2 are SGHTA and FQGNSA. CDR3 residues: CASSPAVGGYNEQFF. The CDR3 DNA is TGTGCCAGCAGCCCCGCTGTCGGGGGCTACAATGAGCAGTTCTTC. Full variable domain (rest looked up from reference TRBV7-2 and TRBJ2-1): GAGVSQSPSNKVTEKGKDVELRCDPISGHTALYWYRQSLGQGLEFLIYFQGNSAPDKSGLPSDRFSAERTGGSVSTLTIQRTQQEDSAVYLCASSPAVGGYNEQFFGPGTRLTVL.

Details on this clone: This sample also contains other DNA sequences that code for the same CDR3. The rearrangement joins TRBV5-1 to TRBJ1-2, with a weak D call TRBD1 (6 bases). There are 14 residues in the CDR3. Germline CDR1 and CDR2: SGHRS and YFSETQ. Between the trimmed V and J ends, which lost 0 bases and 0 bases, there was a span of 6 bases. The CDR3 DNA reads TGCGCCAGCAGCTTGGGGACAGCTAACTATGGCTACACCTTC. As protein: CASSLGTANYGYTF.

This CDR3 reads CASSFGGDFYEQYF. CDR3 bases: TGCGCCAGCAGCTTCGGGGGGGATTTTTACGAGCAGTACTTC. The V gene is TRBV5-1, the J gene TRBJ2-7, with 8 bases fitting TRBD2. Germline V gene data show CDR1 as SGHRS and CDR2 as YFSETQ. The J segment lost 4 bases and the V segment lost 2 bases, leaving 5 bases of the junction unmatched. The CDR3 runs to 14 residues.

This clone occurred once. V usage is TRBV3-1 (or the pseudogene TRBV3-2) and J usage is TRBJ1-1, with 7 nucleotides matching TRBD1. The ends lost 4 bases at V and 13 bases at J; junction bases unmatched: 12. From germline, CDR1 is LGHDT and CDR2 YNNKEL (reference sequence). The CDR3 loop spans 13 amino acids. The CDR3 reads CASSPLRGTVDFF. CDR3 sequence (DNA): TGTGCCAGCAGCCCTCTCCGGGGGACAGTCGATTTCTTT.

The count of this clone is one. The chain combines TRBV4-3 with TRBJ2-7; D might be TRBD2 (8 bases). The V gene lost 3 bases and the J gene lost 3 bases, with 21 bases spanning the gap. The CDR3 has 17 amino acids. Germline V gene sequence: CDR1 LGHNA, CDR2 YSLEER. The CDR3 spells CASSHSSGGTSGYEQYV. CDR3 DNA sequence: TGCGCCAGCAGCCATTCCTCAGGGGGAACTAGCGGCTACGAGCAGTACGTC.

The chain has TRBV3-1 (or the pseudogene TRBV3-2) and TRBJ2-3; unclear D gene. CDR1 and CDR2 (germline): LGHDT, YNNKEL (reference sequence). The CDR3 loop spans 12 amino acids. V lost 1 base to trimming and J lost 6 bases, with 5 bases between them. This CDR3 reads CASSQVSDTQYF. CDR3 bases: TGTGCCAGCAGCCAAGTATCGGATACGCAGTATTTT.

This clone came up a few times. The V and J genes are TRBV21-1 and TRBJ2-7; TRBD2 is taken as the D call from the table, unchecked against the DNA. TRBV21-1 is a recognized pseudogene. The CDR3 length is 16 residues. The CDR3 sequence: CASNLAGLAATYEQYF. The DNA of the CDR3 is TGTGCCAGCAACCTAGCGGGACTAGCGGCGACCTACGAGCAGTACTTC.

The chain employs TRBV19 and TRBJ2-1; D might be TRBD2 (6 bases). Germline-derived CDR1 and CDR2 are LNHDA and SQIVND (reference sequence). This CDR3 spans 16 amino acids. Trimming shortened V by 5 bases and J by 7 bases, and 21 bases separated the two germline ends. The CDR3 DNA sequence: TGTGCCAGTAGTGACATCGGGACTCTCTACGGGAATGAGCAGTTCTTC. Translating it yields CASSDIGTLYGNEQFF.

The chain uses TRBV7-9 and TRBJ2-5; 13 bases are shared with TRBD2. This CDR3 region has 17 residues. CDR1 SEHNR and CDR2 FQNEAQ come from the germline V gene (reference sequence). V lost 3 bases and J lost 7; bases outside the gene matches: 11. The CDR3 DNA follows: TGTGCCAGCAGCTTTTCCACTAGCGGGGGGGCCGGCGGGACCCAGTACTTC. As protein: CASSFSTSGGAGGTQYF.

Comment on this clone: The germline gene is not matched at one end of the junction; a read error may be the cause. The chain combines TRBV6-5 with TRBJ2-2; 10 positions match TRBD1. The germline gives CDR1 MNHEY, CDR2 SVGAGI. CDR3 length: 15 residues. The DNA of the CDR3 is TGTGCCAGCACTTACGACAGGGGGCATACCGGGGAGCTGTTTTTT. Protein: CASTYDRGHTGELFF.